This T cell receptor (beta chain) was observed in a study of T cells in Graves' hyperthyroidism and ophthalmopathy. Study-wide results and limits: Most thyroid-expanded clonotypes above 0.001 were also found in blood.

In its sample, this clonotype was seen once. The antigen remains undetermined. The CDR3 has 16 amino acids. Germline values: CDR1 MNHEY, CDR2 SMNVEV (reference sequence). The J segment lost 7 bases and the V segment lost 7 bases, leaving 16 bases of the junction unmatched. TCR beta CDR3 regions were amplified from RNA. The HTBI set primed first-round TCR CDR3 RT-PCR. TCRdb re-analysed the multiplex PCR reads in MiXCR, keeping a single row per CDR3 protein. The sample yields 600,000 to 750,000 distinct CDR3 sequences, approximately 15% seen once. Stable disease denoted Graves' hyperthyroidism without ophthalmopathy progression within 18 months. Exclusion of patients followed from uncontrolled infection, other autoimmune disease, pregnancy or lactation.

The chain links TRBV27 to TRBJ2-1, with 7 nucleotides matching TRBD2. The TCR originated in a man aged 50 to 59 with Graves' hyperthyroidism. Sequencing was done on a sample of blood. This chain's CDR3 is CASTLSGIISVNEQFF. DNA for the CDR3: TGTGCCAGCACCTTAAGCGGGATTATCTCAGTGAATGAGCAGTTCTTC.